A selection of T cell receptor beta chains follows, all from one sample in a study of blood T cells in healthy people across ages. From the 5' RACE reads, TCRdb called clonotypes with MiXCR, one entry per CDR3 protein. The sample shows fewer than 900,000 distinct CDR3 sequences, roughly 49% of them seen only once. The sample taken for sequencing was blood. The receptors shown here come from an older woman in good health. Each CDR3 is given with its conserved first and last residue. Each record gives: J gene, D gene, clone size, V gene, CDR3 protein, CDR3 DNA. A D gene is named only where the DNA matches it firmly. For some rows the clone size is stated as once, few or many, or as a class when expanded; others skip it.

>TRBJ2-7|NA|NA|TRBV7-2
CASSLGRGRENNEQYF
TGTGCCAGCAGCTTAGGCCGTGGAAGGGAGAACAATGAGCAGTACTTC
>TRBJ2-3|NA|NA|TRBV6-2/TRBV6-3
CASSSPPGTSTDTQYF
TGTGCCAGCAGTTCTCCCCCAGGGACAAGCACAGATACGCAGTATTTT
>TRBJ1-1|NA|many|TRBV25-1
CASSDSWTVSVGTEAFF
TGTGCCAGCAGTGACTCCTGGACAGTCAGTGTAGGGACTGAAGCTTTCTTT
>TRBJ2-1|TRBD1|NA|TRBV9
CASSVGQGYEQFF
TGTGCCAGCAGCGTAGGACAGGGCTATGAGCAGTTCTTC
>TRBJ2-3|TRBD2|NA|TRBV7-2
CASSWGPSGTTDTQYF
TGTGCCAGCAGCTGGGGACCTAGCGGGACCACAGATACGCAGTATTTT
>TRBJ1-1|NA|once|TRBV5-1
CASSLWLRDTEAFF
TGCGCCAGCAGCTTATGGCTGAGGGATACTGAAGCTTTCTTT
>TRBJ2-5|NA|NA|TRBV20-1
CSARDVTGAVETQYF
TGCAGTGCTAGAGATGTAACGGGGGCGGTGGAGACCCAGTACTTC
>TRBJ2-4|TRBD1|NA|TRBV28
CASSLTGQGENIQYF
TGTGCCAGCAGTTTAACGGGACAGGGGGAAAACATTCAGTACTTC
>TRBJ2-7|TRBD2|NA|TRBV14
CASSQKGLASYEQYF
TGTGCCAGCAGCCAGAAGGGACTAGCGTCCTACGAGCAGTACTTC
>TRBJ2-5|NA|few|TRBV24-1
CATSDLRGETQYF
TGTGCCACCAGTGATTTGCGGGGAGAGACCCAGTACTTC
>TRBJ2-7|NA|NA|TRBV30
CAWSEGGAYEQYF
TGTGCCTGGAGTGAGGGGGGGGCCTACGAGCAGTACTTC
>TRBJ1-6|NA|NA|TRBV3-1
CASSQDTPNSPLHF
TGTGCCAGCAGCCAAGATACCCCTAATTCACCCCTCCACTTT
>TRBJ1-2|TRBD1|few|TRBV3-1
CASSQEGTGGYTF
TGTGCCAGCAGCCAAGAGGGGACAGGGGGCTACACCTTC
>TRBJ2-2|NA|NA|TRBV20-1
CSASEFRRNTGELFF
TGCAGTGCTAGTGAGTTCAGAAGGAACACCGGGGAGCTGTTTTTT
>TRBJ2-7|NA|few|TRBV28
CASSVQGFSYEQYF
TGTGCCAGCAGTGTACAGGGTTTCTCCTACGAGCAGTACTTC
>TRBJ2-1|TRBD2|NA|TRBV24-1
CATSDPPGGSGRTSNEQFF
TGTGCCACCAGTGACCCCCCTGGAGGTAGCGGGAGAACTTCTAATGAGCAGTTCTTC
>TRBJ1-4|NA|few|TRBV28
CASSLLPQLHEKLFF
TGTGCCAGCAGTTTATTACCCCAGTTACATGAAAAACTGTTTTTT
>TRBJ2-7|TRBD2|few|TRBV4-3
CASSQDTGLAESYEQYF
TGCGCCAGCAGCCAAGATACGGGACTAGCCGAGTCCTACGAGCAGTACTTC
>TRBJ2-1|NA|NA|TRBV27
CASSPLSISSYNEQFF
TGTGCCAGCAGTCCCCTTTCGATAAGCTCCTACAATGAGCAGTTCTTC
>TRBJ2-4|TRBD1|NA|TRBV20-1
CSAREGTGTLEQYF
TGCAGTGCTAGAGAGGGGACAGGGACGTTGGAGCAGTACTTC
>TRBJ2-7|NA|NA|TRBV7-2
CASSQREFPYEQYF
TGTGCCAGCAGCCAACGCGAGTTCCCCTACGAGCAGTACTTC
>TRBJ1-4|NA|few|TRBV6-1
CASKENGDVLFF
TGTGCCAGCAAGGAAAACGGGGACGTACTGTTTTTT
>TRBJ2-3|NA|NA|TRBV29-1
CSSSSCSGLNTQYF
TGCAGCAGTTCTTCTTGCTCGGGGCTTAATACGCAGTATTTT
>TRBJ2-7|NA|NA|TRBV30
CAWGGVYEQYF
TGTGCCTGGGGGGGAGTATACGAGCAGTACTTC
>TRBJ1-6|NA|few|TRBV4-3
CASSQDPNSPLHF
TGCGCCAGCAGCCAAGATCCTAATTCACCCCTCCACTTT
>TRBJ2-2|TRBD2|NA|TRBV24-1
CATSEARAGAGTGELFF
TGTGCCACCAGTGAGGCCCGAGCGGGAGCAGGCACCGGGGAGCTGTTTTTT
>TRBJ2-3|TRBD2|NA|TRBV24-1
CATSDLRGGSSTDTQYF
TGTGCCACCAGTGATTTGCGTGGCGGGAGTTCTACAGATACGCAGTATTTT
>TRBJ2-7|NA|NA|TRBV28
CASSFTLDEQYF
TGTGCCAGCAGTTTTACCCTAGACGAGCAGTACTTC
>TRBJ2-7|TRBD2|NA|TRBV7-2
CASSLMSGLAGGEQYF
TGTGCCAGCAGCTTAATGTCGGGACTAGCGGGCGGCGAGCAGTACTTC
>TRBJ1-2|NA|NA|TRBV20-1
CSARDSSKVGYTF
TGCAGTGCTAGAGATAGTAGTAAAGTTGGCTACACCTTC
>TRBJ2-7|NA|NA|TRBV7-8
CASSWGPAYEQYF
TGTGCCAGCAGCTGGGGACCCGCCTACGAGCAGTACTTC
>TRBJ1-2|NA|few|TRBV7-2
CASSRAGGGNYDYTF
TGTGCCAGCAGCCGGGCAGGAGGGGGAAACTATGACTACACCTTC
>TRBJ2-1|TRBD2|few|TRBV7-2
CASSPQSGIREQFF
TGTGCCAGCAGCCCCCAAAGCGGGATAAGGGAGCAGTTCTTC
>TRBJ1-1|NA|NA|TRBV4-2
CASSQALLGTEAFF
TGTGCCAGCAGCCAAGCCTTACTTGGTACTGAAGCTTTCTTT
>TRBJ2-5|TRBD2|NA|TRBV20-1
CSAPGRALETQYF
TGCAGTGCTCCCGGGAGGGCCTTAGAGACCCAGTACTTC
>TRBJ2-7|TRBD2|NA|TRBV9
CASSVTSGSFHEQYF
TGTGCCAGCAGCGTAACTAGCGGGAGTTTCCACGAGCAGTACTTC
>TRBJ1-4|NA|NA|TRBV28
CASSQVATNEKLFF
TGTGCCAGCAGTCAAGTTGCAACTAATGAAAAACTGTTTTTT
>TRBJ2-7|NA|NA|TRBV5-6
CASSSRKWGSSYEQYF
TGTGCCAGCAGCTCCCGAAAGTGGGGAAGCTCCTACGAGCAGTACTTC
>TRBJ2-5|TRBD2|NA|TRBV2
CASSFRSREPQETQYF
TGTGCCAGCAGCTTCAGGTCGCGGGAGCCCCAAGAGACCCAGTACTTC
>TRBJ2-1|TRBD2|NA|TRBV2
CASTLGLAYYEQFF
TGTGCCAGCACCTTGGGACTAGCTTATTATGAGCAGTTCTTC
>TRBJ1-1|NA|once|TRBV7-8
CASSIDVNTEAFF
TGTGCCAGCAGCATAGACGTGAACACTGAAGCTTTCTTT
>TRBJ2-7|TRBD1|NA|TRBV29-1
CSVVAGQGHEQYF
TGCAGCGTAGTCGCGGGACAGGGACACGAGCAGTACTTC
>TRBJ2-5|NA|NA|TRBV12-3/TRBV12-4
CASSLADSPARETQYF
TGTGCCAGCAGCCTCGCTGACTCCCCAGCGCGAGAGACCCAGTACTTC
>TRBJ2-1|TRBD2|NA|TRBV6-2/TRBV6-3
CASSYSGLAGAFSEQFF
TGTGCCAGCAGTTACTCAGGACTAGCGGGAGCCTTTAGTGAGCAGTTCTTC
>TRBJ1-2|NA|few|TRBV6-6
CAIPGLEGYTF
TGTGCCATCCCAGGATTAGAGGGCTACACCTTC
>TRBJ2-1|NA|NA|TRBV4-3
CASSQEISSSYNEQFF
TGCGCCAGCAGCCAAGAGATTTCTAGCTCCTACAATGAGCAGTTCTTC
>TRBJ2-5|TRBD1|NA|TRBV5-1
CASSLGRQGVEETQYF
TGCGCCAGCAGCTTGGGACGACAGGGTGTGGAAGAGACCCAGTACTTC
>TRBJ2-1|TRBD2|NA|TRBV2
CASSHSGAPSYNEQFF
TGTGCCAGCAGTCATAGCGGGGCCCCCTCCTACAATGAGCAGTTCTTC
>TRBJ1-4|NA|NA|TRBV11-2
CASSLRALATNEKLFF
TGTGCCAGCAGCTTAAGGGCCCTTGCAACTAATGAAAAACTGTTTTTT
>TRBJ2-1|TRBD2|NA|TRBV5-8
CASSLRGRADNEQFF
TGTGCCAGCAGCTTGCGCGGGAGGGCCGATAATGAGCAGTTCTTC
>TRBJ2-3|TRBD1|NA|TRBV20-1
CSAAGQGVNTQYF
TGCAGTGCTGCTGGACAGGGTGTAAATACGCAGTATTTT
>TRBJ1-4|NA|NA|TRBV10-3
CAISESSTNEKLFF
TGTGCCATCAGTGAGAGTTCAACTAATGAAAAACTGTTTTTT
>TRBJ2-7|NA|few|TRBV5-1
CASSPRDSHYEQYF
TGCGCCAGCAGCCCCCGAGACAGCCACTACGAGCAGTACTTC
>TRBJ1-1|NA|NA|TRBV20-1
CSANGGDSANTEAFF
TGCAGTGCCAATGGGGGGGATTCGGCGAACACTGAAGCTTTCTTT
>TRBJ1-2|NA|few|TRBV12-3/TRBV12-4
CASRKTNYGYTF
TGTGCCAGCAGGAAAACTAACTATGGCTACACCTTC
>TRBJ2-3|TRBD2|few|TRBV20-1
CSARMLAGATDTQYF
TGCAGTGCTCGAATGCTAGCGGGAGCCACAGATACGCAGTATTTT
>TRBJ1-2|TRBD1|few|TRBV12-3/TRBV12-4
CASSRTGAHYGYTF
TGTGCCAGCAGCCGGACAGGGGCTCACTATGGCTACACCTTC